The TCR beta chain under discussion was sequenced for a study of OX40 agonist ivuxolimab in advanced cancers. About the study: Every patient in dose escalation had hepatocellular carcinoma, melanoma, renal cell or head and neck cancer.

Germline values: CDR1 MNHEY, CDR2 SVGAGI. Trimming pared 0 bases from V and 3 bases from J, leaving 9 bases between. This CDR3 has 14 residues. Profiled with immunoSEQ multiplex PCR; TCRdb holds only in-frame clones, not every one. The data contain 50,000 to 65,000 clones, roughly nine tenths of them singletons. The V gene is TRBV6-5, the J gene TRBJ2-7; D remains unclear. This clonotype was sampled from an adult with an advanced solid tumor such as melanoma, head and neck, liver or kidney cancer. The material was CD4+ or CD8+ T cells sorted from blood, obtained in a trial of the OX40 agonist ivuxolimab. This CDR3 reads CASSYSPGHYEQYF. In nucleotides, the CDR3 is TGTGCCAGCAGTTACTCTCCAGGCCACTACGAGCAGTACTTC.